What follows describes a single T cell receptor beta chain. The antigen this receptor binds is unknown. Base-call qualities are not available, and no considerably larger clone is one nucleotide away. This record comes from a study of Tregs in tolerant kidney transplant recipients (dated by TCRdb to between 2019 and 2020). As for the study more broadly: Before combined kidney and bone marrow transplantation, this study identified donor-specific regulatory T cells using TCRbeta sequencing and then followed those same cells after transplant. TCRbeta repertoire sequencing was used in a few healthy controls to compare several ways of expanding Tregs specific for an allogeneic donor. The full study reports these points: Biological reproducibility was not directly addressed, though technical replication error appeared minimal. Because the study included only a small number of patients, the results must be confirmed in larger populations and under other immunosuppression protocols. Expanding Tregs with activated donor B cells appeared to identify the most biologically relevant and donor-specific TCRbeta repertoire.

Unstimulated Tregs (CD4+CD25+CD127-), CD4+ non-Tregs (CD4+CD25-), CD4 and CD8 cells were FACS-sorted from thawed PBMCs. Healthy control blood was obtained either as purchased buffy coats or from healthy volunteers. Healthy control blood was separated into PBMCs by Ficoll density gradient and cryopreserved, and patient PBMCs were collected both before and after transplant. For TCRbeta CDR3 sequencing, genomic DNA from the sorted cells was extracted using the QIAGEN DNeasy Blood and Tissue Kit. Through immunoSEQ, high-throughput TCRbeta CDR3 sequencing was done commercially, including PCR amplification with internal controls and bias correction. The original pipeline was this. Unique productive TCRbeta sequences were defined by CDR3 nucleotide sequence when primers matched and otherwise by CDR3 amino acid sequence together with Vbeta and Jbeta genes. To correct for sorting error, sequences found in more than one sorted population at a frequency ratio of 2:1 or less were discarded, and the remaining shared sequences were assigned to the population with the higher frequency. Donor-reactive sequences were defined as at least 5-fold expanded in CFSE-low cells versus unstimulated cells, with frequency of at least 0.01% in CFSE-low cells. Repertoire divergence was quantified by Jensen-Shannon divergence calculated from the top 100 TCRbeta sequences ranked by frequency. When a sample had multiple sequencing runs, each run was corrected for sorting error separately and the runs were then pooled. Entries here come from immuneACCESS through TCRdb and include only in-frame sequences with V and J called. Some clones fail to appear in such tables; in the studies checked, an unresolved V gene covers under half of the shortfall, and the cause of the remainder is unknown. That table is the source of V, J and clone size, and D and trimming were worked out from the DNA. Present in this sample are about 59,000 clones, around 83% of which were seen just once. Clones ranked in the top ten supply more than 4% of the sample.

The CDR3 goes from the cysteine to the phenylalanine over 17 residues. Solely the CDR3 DNA is kept, with 51 bases framed from the first base. After removal of 6 bases from V and 9 bases from J, the junction retains 19 bases not matched to a gene. Based on the germline V gene, the CDR1 and CDR2 sequences are SNHLY and FYNNEI. The sequenced material came from CD4+ T cells from blood. This receptor chain uses TRBV2 and TRBJ1-3, and TRBD1 matches 8 of the central bases. The source of this sequence is a human donor in good health. This receptor has the CDR3 CASRPTPGTGPLGTIYF. The DNA reads TGTGCCAGCAGACCCACGCCAGGGACAGGCCCCTTGGGCACCATATATTTT.